This paragraph reports one T cell receptor (beta chain). These data originate in a study of blood T cell repertoires in COVID-19. Study information: Acute-phase and convalescent COVID-19 samples originated in the United States, Italy and Spain. PBMCs, B-cell-depleted T cells, or T cells provided the cDNA or gDNA that made up the material.

This CDR3 contains 15 residues. V was cut by 11 bases and J by 0 bases, with 19 bases left in between. The germline V gene has CDR1 MNHEY and CDR2 SVGAGI. TCRdb keeps only in-frame clones here, not all; method: immunoSEQ multiplex PCR. The table includes under 450,000 clones, roughly 80% detected once. The V call is TRBV6-5, the J call TRBJ1-1; D unresolved. This receptor was identified in a human donor with acute or convalescent COVID-19. The donor label of this sample is uncertain. The specimen sequenced was peripheral blood. DNA for the CDR3: TGTGCCGGAAAAGGTTATGGAGAAATGAACACTGAAGCTTTCTTT. Translated: CAGKGYGEMNTEAFF.